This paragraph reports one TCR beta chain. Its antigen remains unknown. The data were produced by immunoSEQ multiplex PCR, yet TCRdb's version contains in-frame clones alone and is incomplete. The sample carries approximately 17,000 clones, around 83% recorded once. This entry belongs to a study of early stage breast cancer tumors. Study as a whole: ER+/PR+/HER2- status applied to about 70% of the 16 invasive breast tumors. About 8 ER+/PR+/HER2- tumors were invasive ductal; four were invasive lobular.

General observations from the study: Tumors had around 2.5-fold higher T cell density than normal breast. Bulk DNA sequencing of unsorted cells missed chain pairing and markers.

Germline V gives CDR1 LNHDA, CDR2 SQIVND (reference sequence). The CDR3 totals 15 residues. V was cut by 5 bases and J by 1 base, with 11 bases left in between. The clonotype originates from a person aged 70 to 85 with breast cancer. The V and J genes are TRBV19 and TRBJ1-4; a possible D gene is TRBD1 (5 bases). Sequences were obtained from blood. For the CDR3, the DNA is TGTGCCAGTAGTTCCCTAGGGGAAACTAATGAAAAACTGTTTTTT. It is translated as CASSSLGETNEKLFF.